The source of this T cell receptor (beta chain) is a study of CD8+CD57+ T cells in acquired aplastic anemia. Study overall: DNA from sorted CD4+ and CD8+ cells averaged roughly 3.2 ug.

All patients picked for sequencing had shown, by flow cytometry, an expansion of CD8+CD57+ cells. All participating patients were living with severe acquired aplastic anemia. Blood samples were obtained from patients who had received no prior therapy. Genomic DNA, serving as template, underwent TCR beta VDJ and CDR3 profiling. Each CDR3 protein gets one entry after TCRdb re-called the reads with MiXCR. The profile shows some 160,000 distinct CDR3 sequences, less than 50% of them singletons. Study-level results: Both patients and controls carried the same twenty-nine CD8+ CDR3 sequences.

Ten or more counts support this clonotype. Its target is not known. This receptor was obtained from a human donor with aplastic anemia. Material for sequencing was sorted CD4+, CD8+, or CD8+CD57+ T cells (not recorded which) from PBMCs.

The CDR3, as DNA: TGTGCCAGCAGAGTGAGGTATGAGCAGTTCTTC. As protein: CASRVRYEQFF. The chain joins TRBV6-5 to TRBJ2-1; D remains unclear. The CDR3 is 11 residues long. V lost 6 bases to trimming and J lost 8 bases, with 8 bases between them. Germline V gives CDR1 MNHEY, CDR2 SVGAGI.